Listed below are T cell receptor beta chains from one sample, sequenced in a study of blood T cell repertoires in COVID-19. TCRdb keeps only in-frame clones here, not all; method: immunoSEQ multiplex PCR. This table has some 130,000 clones, more than 75% appearing once. Material for sequencing was peripheral blood. All receptors come from a woman aged 45-60 years who had recovered from COVID-19. The CDR3 runs from the conserved cysteine through the conserved F or W. D genes are given only for firm matches. Only some rows state a clone size, as once, few, many or a class for expanded clones.

V gene	clone size	J gene	D gene	CDR3 DNA	CDR3 protein
TRBV11-2	NA	TRBJ1-2	NA	TGTGCCAGCAGCCGAGATCGAACGGGGGACTATGGCTACACCTTC	CASSRDRTGDYGYTF
TRBV4-2	NA	TRBJ1-2	TRBD1	TGTGCCAGCAAGACAGGGGGCTCTTTTGGCTACACCTTC	CASKTGGSFGYTF
TRBV6-6	NA	TRBJ2-7	TRBD2	TGTGCCAGCAGTTACAGCCCGGGGGGAGGGGATTCGCAGTACTTC	CASSYSPGGGDSQYF
TRBV4-1	once	TRBJ2-6	NA	TGCGCCAGCAGCCAAGAGACCGGACACCACTCTGGGGCCAACGTCCTGACTTTC	CASSQETGHHSGANVLTF
TRBV12-5	NA	TRBJ1-3	NA	TGTGCTAGTGGACCAGGCCAGGGGTATGGAAACACCATATATTTT	CASGPGQGYGNTIYF
TRBV25-1	NA	TRBJ1-5	NA	TGTGCCAGCAGTGAACAGTATAGCAATCAGCCCCAGCATTTT	CASSEQYSNQPQHF
TRBV18	NA	TRBJ2-1	TRBD1	TGTGCCAGCTCACCGACAGGGAACAATGAGCAGTTCTTC	CASSPTGNNEQFF
TRBV6-5	NA	TRBJ2-3	TRBD2	TGTGCCAGCAGCTTAGCGGGAGGGGGAGATACGCAGTATTTT	CASSLAGGGDTQYF
TRBV11-2	NA	TRBJ1-1	NA	TGTGCCCCCAACAGGGTAACTGAAGCTTTCTTT	CAPNRVTEAFF
TRBV19	NA	TRBJ1-6	TRBD1	TGTGCCAGTAGTTCCAGGACAGGGAATAATTCACCCCTCCACTTT	CASSSRTGNNSPLHF
TRBV11-3	NA	TRBJ2-1	TRBD1	TGTGCCAGCAGCTTTCGGAGACAGGGTGGTTATGAGCAGTTCTTC	CASSFRRQGGYEQFF
TRBV18	NA	TRBJ2-7	NA	TGTGCCAGCTCACCACCTTCAGGGCCCTACGAGCAGTACTTC	CASSPPSGPYEQYF
TRBV5-1	NA	TRBJ2-1	TRBD2	TGCGCCAGCAGCTTGGCTAGCGGGGTAGGTGAGCAGTTCTTC	CASSLASGVGEQFF
TRBV5-1	once	TRBJ1-2	TRBD1	TGCGCCAGCAGCTTCGGACAGGGAGAAGGCTACACCTTC	CASSFGQGEGYTF
TRBV28	NA	TRBJ2-3	NA	TGTGCCAGCACAGCACTAGGCCGGGTCCGCACAGATACGCAGTATTTT	CASTALGRVRTDTQYF
TRBV9	NA	TRBJ1-2	TRBD1	TGTGCCAGCAGCGCCCCTTCCGGGACAGGTAGCTACACCTTC	CASSAPSGTGSYTF
TRBV3-1/TRBV3-2	NA	TRBJ2-7	TRBD2	TGTGCCAGCAGCCAAGCGGGACTAGCGGGAGCCGAGCAGTACTTC	CASSQAGLAGAEQYF
TRBV5-1	NA	TRBJ2-5	NA	TGCGCCAGCAGCCTCCTTGGAGGCGCACAAGAGACCCAGTACTTC	CASSLLGGAQETQYF
TRBV5-1	once	TRBJ2-3	NA	TGCGCCAGCAGCTCTGGCCCCACGGATACGCAGTATTTT	CASSSGPTDTQYF
TRBV6-7	once	TRBJ2-5	NA	TGTGCCAGCAGACCCCCGGGACACCTCGTCGTCGGCTTCCAAGAGACCCAGTACTTC	CASRPPGHLVVGFQETQYF
TRBV4-3	NA	TRBJ1-3	NA	TGCGCCAGCAGCCAAGAATCAGATGGAAACACCATATATTTT	CASSQESDGNTIYF
TRBV3-1/TRBV3-2	NA	TRBJ1-2	TRBD1	TGTGCCAGCAGCCCCGAGATTCCGGGGGACAGCTATGGCTACACCTTC	CASSPEIPGDSYGYTF
TRBV6-5	once	TRBJ1-2	NA	TGTGCCAGCAGCCCGACAGCGCCCTATGGCTACACCTTC	CASSPTAPYGYTF
TRBV10-2	NA	TRBJ1-6	NA	TGCGCCAGCGGCAGGGTCCAGGATTCACCCCTCCACTTT	CASGRVQDSPLHF
TRBV5-4	NA	TRBJ2-7	TRBD1	TGTGCCAGCAGCTTGGCGGCGACAGGGGGTTTCGAGCAGTACTTC	CASSLAATGGFEQYF
TRBV6-5	NA	TRBJ2-3	TRBD1	TGTGCCAGCAAAAGGACAGGGGGCACAGATACGCAGTATTTT	CASKRTGGTDTQYF
TRBV7-2	NA	TRBJ2-5	NA	TGTGCCAGCAGCACTCTAGCTTCTCGGGCCCAGTACTTC	CASSTLASRAQYF
TRBV5-4	once	TRBJ1-1	NA	TGTGCCAGCAGCGGGTTCAGGGAAAACACTGAAGCTTTCTTT	CASSGFRENTEAFF
TRBV6-5	NA	TRBJ1-3	NA	TGTGCCAGCAAGCGGGGGGCCGGAAACACCATATATTTT	CASKRGAGNTIYF
TRBV5-1	NA	TRBJ2-1	NA	TGCGCCAGCAGGGAAGGGGTTCTGGTCAATGAGCAGTTCTTC	CASREGVLVNEQFF
TRBV30	NA	TRBJ2-7	NA	TGTGCCTGGAGTGTACTCTACCGCTCCTACGAGCAGTACTTC	CAWSVLYRSYEQYF
TRBV9	NA	TRBJ2-7	NA	TGTGCCAGCAGCCCCCGGGACTTAGACTACGAGCAGTACTTC	CASSPRDLDYEQYF
TRBV18	NA	TRBJ2-1	TRBD2	TGTGCCAGCTCACCAATAGCGGGAGCAGAGAATGAGCAGTTCTTC	CASSPIAGAENEQFF